These 9 T cell receptor beta chains originate from one sample sequenced in a study of T cells in tuberculosis. Thawed, overnight-rested PBMC were stained with GMM-loaded CD1B tetramer, viability dye and anti-CD3, then sorted. C32 glucose monomycolate from Rhodococcus equi was loaded onto the CD1B tetramers. Assay used: immunoSEQ multiplex PCR; TCRdb lists only in-frame clones, some missing. The sample consists of approximately 59,000 clones, 70% to 90% of them appearing once. Sample: CD1b-GMM tetramer-negative cells sorted from PBMCs. Source of these receptors: an adult woman with latent tuberculosis.

The rearrangement uses TRBV28 and TRBJ1-2; D is unresolved. V gave up 2 bases and J gave up 7 bases, with 11 bases separating them. Looked up from germline, CDR1 is MDHEN and CDR2 is SYDVKM. The CDR3 contains 13 residues. This CDR3 is CASSLPSGFGYTF. The CDR3 region has the DNA TGTGCCAGCAGTTTACCTAGCGGTTTTGGCTACACCTTC.

The rearrangement links TRBV7-2 to TRBJ1-1; a possible D gene is TRBD1 (6 bases). The V end was cut by 1 base, the J end by 1 base, with 16 bases between. The germline gives CDR1 SGHTA, CDR2 FQGNSA. The CDR3 runs 17 residues. CDR3: CASSLDGRGVGNTEAFF. The CDR3 nucleotides are TGTGCCAGCAGCTTAGATGGCAGGGGAGTTGGGAACACTGAAGCTTTCTTT.

The chain is built from TRBV28 and TRBJ2-3; 8 bases match TRBD1. Germline loops: CDR1 MDHEN, CDR2 SYDVKM. After removal of 5 bases from V and 1 base from J, the junction contained 5 bases not matched to a gene. The CDR3 is 15 residues long. CDR3 residues: CASSPEDRGTDTQYF. In DNA form, the CDR3 reads TGTGCCAGCAGTCCCGAGGACAGGGGCACAGATACGCAGTATTTT.

This clone showed up just a few times. The chain employs TRBV6-1 and TRBJ2-3, with 11 positions matching TRBD1. V lost 4 bases and J lost 2; bases outside the gene matches: 2. Germline V lookup: CDR1 MNHNS, CDR2 SASEGT. This CDR3 comprises 15 residues. CDR3 DNA sequence: TGTGCCAGCAGTGTCGGACAGGGGGCCACAGATACGCAGTATTTT. It yields the protein CASSVGQGATDTQYF.

V and J are TRBV4-1 and TRBJ1-2; the match to TRBD1 covers 8 bases. The CDR3 runs 19 residues. Germline V gives CDR1 MGHRA, CDR2 YSYEKL. V was clipped by 2 bases and J by 2 bases; unmatched bases: 16. CDR3 bases: TGCGCCAGCAGCCAACCCGTCCGGACAGGGCCCTCAGGGAACTATGGCTACACCTTC. Protein product: CASSQPVRTGPSGNYGYTF.

The chain recombines TRBV18 with TRBJ2-7; 9 bases match TRBD1. CDR1 and CDR2 (germline): KGHSH, LQKENI. This CDR3 has 15 amino acids. The V gene end was trimmed by 5 bases and the J gene end by 4 bases; junction bases not matched to a gene: 9. The CDR3 coding sequence is TGTGCCAGCTCATCTCCCGGGACAGGGAAATACGAGCAGTACTTC. Translation gives CASSSPGTGKYEQYF.

The chain is built from TRBV6-1 and TRBJ2-3; no clear D. The CDR3 has 15 amino acids. Per the germline V gene, CDR1 is MNHNS and CDR2 is SASEGT. V gave up 0 bases and J gave up 5 bases, with 12 bases separating them. CDR3 bases: TGTGCCAGCAGTGAAGCGGGCTCCGCTGGAGATACGCAGTATTTT. It encodes CASSEAGSAGDTQYF.

The CDR3 is CATKPWRARDGGTGTDTQYF. The CDR3 DNA follows: TGTGCCACCAAACCATGGAGAGCGAGGGACGGCGGGACTGGGACAGATACGCAGTATTTT. The V gene is TRBV5-8, the J gene TRBJ2-3; D is possibly TRBD2 (6 bases). V gave up 9 bases and J gave up 3 bases, with 35 bases separating them. The CDR3 is 20 residues long. CDR1 SGHTS and CDR2 YDEGEE come from the germline V gene.

The V call is TRBV27, the J call TRBJ2-4; D remains unclear. Deletions cut 3 bases from V and 1 base from J, with 4 bases between. Looked up from germline, CDR1 is MNHEY and CDR2 is SMNVEV (reference sequence). The CDR3 spans 13 residues. The CDR3 nucleotides are TGTGCCAGCAGTTTTAGTGCCAAAAACATTCAGTACTTC. This gives the protein CASSFSAKNIQYF.